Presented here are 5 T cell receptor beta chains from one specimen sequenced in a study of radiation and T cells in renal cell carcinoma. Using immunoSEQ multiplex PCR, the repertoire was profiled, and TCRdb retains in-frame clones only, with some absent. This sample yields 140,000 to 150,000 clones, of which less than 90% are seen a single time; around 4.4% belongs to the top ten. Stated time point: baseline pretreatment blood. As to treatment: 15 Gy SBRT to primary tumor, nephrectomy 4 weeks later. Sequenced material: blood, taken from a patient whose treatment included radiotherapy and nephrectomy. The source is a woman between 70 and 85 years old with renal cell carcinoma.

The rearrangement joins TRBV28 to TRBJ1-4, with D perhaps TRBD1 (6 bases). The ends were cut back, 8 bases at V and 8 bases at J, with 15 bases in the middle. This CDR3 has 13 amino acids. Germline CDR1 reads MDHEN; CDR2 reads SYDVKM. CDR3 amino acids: CASCSGVLEKLFF. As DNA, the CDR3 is TGTGCCAGCTGTTCAGGGGTCCTCGAAAAACTGTTTTTT. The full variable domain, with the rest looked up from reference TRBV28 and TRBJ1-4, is DVKVTQSSRYLVKRTGEKVFLECVQDMDHENMFWYRQDPGLGLRLIYFSYDVKMKEKGDIPEGYSVSREKKERFSLILESASTNQTSMYLCASCSGVLEKLFFGSGTQLSVL.

CDR3 bases: TGTGCCAGTAGTAATACAAATGAGCAGTTCTTC. It specifies CASSNTNEQFF. The chain links TRBV19 to TRBJ2-1, with unresolved D. The V gene lost 4 bases and the J gene lost 7 bases, with 5 bases spanning the gap. Per germline, CDR1 LNHDA and CDR2 SQIVND (reference sequence). The CDR3 consists of 11 residues.

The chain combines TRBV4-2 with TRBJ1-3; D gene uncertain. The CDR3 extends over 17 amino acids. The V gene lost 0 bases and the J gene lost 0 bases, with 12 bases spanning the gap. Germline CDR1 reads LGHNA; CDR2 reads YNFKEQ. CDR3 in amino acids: CASSQDIGISSGNTIYF. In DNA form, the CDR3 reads TGTGCCAGCAGCCAAGATATTGGAATCAGCTCTGGAAACACCATATATTTT.

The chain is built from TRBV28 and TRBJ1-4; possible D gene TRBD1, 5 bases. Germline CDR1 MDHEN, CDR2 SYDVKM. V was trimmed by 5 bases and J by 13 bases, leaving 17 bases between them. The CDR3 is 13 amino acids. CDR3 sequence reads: CASSRGQHGGLFF. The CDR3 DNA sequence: TGTGCCAGCAGTAGGGGCCAACACGGGGGACTGTTTTTT.

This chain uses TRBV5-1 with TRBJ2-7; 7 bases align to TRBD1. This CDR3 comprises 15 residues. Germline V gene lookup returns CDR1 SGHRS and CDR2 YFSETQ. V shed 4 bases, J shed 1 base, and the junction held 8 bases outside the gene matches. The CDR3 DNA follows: TGCGCCAGCAGCCTTGGGGGACAGCTTTCCTACGAGCAGTACTTC. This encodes CASSLGGQLSYEQYF.